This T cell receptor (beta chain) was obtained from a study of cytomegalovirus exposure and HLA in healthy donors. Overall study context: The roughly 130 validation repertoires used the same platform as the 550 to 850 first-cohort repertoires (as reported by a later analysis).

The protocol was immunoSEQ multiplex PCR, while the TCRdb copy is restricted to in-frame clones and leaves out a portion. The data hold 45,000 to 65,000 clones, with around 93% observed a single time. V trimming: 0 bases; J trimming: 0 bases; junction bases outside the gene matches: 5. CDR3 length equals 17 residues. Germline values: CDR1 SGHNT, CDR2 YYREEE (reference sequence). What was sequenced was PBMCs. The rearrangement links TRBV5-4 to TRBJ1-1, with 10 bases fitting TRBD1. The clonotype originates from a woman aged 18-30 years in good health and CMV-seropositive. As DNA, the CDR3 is TGTGCCAGCAGCTTGGGGGGAGGACAGGGGGTGAACACTGAAGCTTTCTTT. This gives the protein CASSLGGGQGVNTEAFF.